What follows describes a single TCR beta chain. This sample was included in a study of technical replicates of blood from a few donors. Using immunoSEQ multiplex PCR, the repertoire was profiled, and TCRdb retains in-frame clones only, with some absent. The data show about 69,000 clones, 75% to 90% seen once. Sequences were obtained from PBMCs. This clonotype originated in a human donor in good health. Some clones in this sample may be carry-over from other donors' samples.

The CDR3 coding sequence is TGTGCCAGCAGCCAAATAGCGGTCTCCTACAATGAGCAGTTCTTC. Residues: CASSQIAVSYNEQFF. The rearrangement links TRBV4-2 to TRBJ2-1, with D perhaps TRBD2 (6 bases). The CDR3 runs 15 residues. The V gene lost 2 bases and the J gene lost 0 bases, with 8 bases spanning the gap. The germline V gene encodes CDR1 LGHNA and CDR2 YNFKEQ.